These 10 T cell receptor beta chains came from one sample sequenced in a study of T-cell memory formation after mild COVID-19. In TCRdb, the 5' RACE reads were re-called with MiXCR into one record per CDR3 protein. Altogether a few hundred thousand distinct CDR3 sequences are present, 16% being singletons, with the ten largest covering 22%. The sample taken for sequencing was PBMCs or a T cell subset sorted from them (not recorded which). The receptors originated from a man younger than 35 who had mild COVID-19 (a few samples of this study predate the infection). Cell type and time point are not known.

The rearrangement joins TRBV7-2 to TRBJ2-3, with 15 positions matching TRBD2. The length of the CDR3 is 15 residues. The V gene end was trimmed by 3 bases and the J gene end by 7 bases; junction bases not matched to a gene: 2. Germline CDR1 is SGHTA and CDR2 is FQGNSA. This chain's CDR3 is CASSLGLAGGNTQYF. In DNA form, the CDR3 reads TGTGCCAGCAGCTTGGGACTAGCGGGGGGTAATACGCAGTATTTT.

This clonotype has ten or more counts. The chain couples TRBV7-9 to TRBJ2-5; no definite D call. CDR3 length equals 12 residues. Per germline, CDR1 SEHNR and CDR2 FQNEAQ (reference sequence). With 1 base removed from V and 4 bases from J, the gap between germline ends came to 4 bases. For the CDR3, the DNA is TGTGCCAGCAGCTTAGAGGTAGAGACCCAGTACTTC. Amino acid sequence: CASSLEVETQYF.

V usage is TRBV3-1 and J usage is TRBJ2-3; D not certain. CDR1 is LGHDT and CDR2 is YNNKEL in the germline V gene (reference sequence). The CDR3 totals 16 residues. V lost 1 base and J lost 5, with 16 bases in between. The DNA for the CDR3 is TGTGCCAGCAGCCAAGGGGCATTCGCTCAAGGAGATACGCAGTATTTT. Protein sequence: CASSQGAFAQGDTQYF.

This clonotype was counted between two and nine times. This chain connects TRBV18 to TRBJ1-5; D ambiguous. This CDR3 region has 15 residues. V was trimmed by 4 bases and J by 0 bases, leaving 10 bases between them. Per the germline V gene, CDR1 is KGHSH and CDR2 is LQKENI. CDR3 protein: CASSLAAGSNQPQHF. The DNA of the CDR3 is TGTGCCAGCTCACTAGCGGCGGGTAGCAATCAGCCCCAGCATTTT.

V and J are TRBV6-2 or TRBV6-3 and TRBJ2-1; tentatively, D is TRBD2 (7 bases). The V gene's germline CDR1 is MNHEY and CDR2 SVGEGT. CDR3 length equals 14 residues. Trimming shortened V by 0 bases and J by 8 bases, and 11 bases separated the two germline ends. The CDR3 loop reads CASSYSRGGDEQFF. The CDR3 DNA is TGTGCCAGCAGTTACTCACGCGGGGGCGATGAGCAGTTCTTC.

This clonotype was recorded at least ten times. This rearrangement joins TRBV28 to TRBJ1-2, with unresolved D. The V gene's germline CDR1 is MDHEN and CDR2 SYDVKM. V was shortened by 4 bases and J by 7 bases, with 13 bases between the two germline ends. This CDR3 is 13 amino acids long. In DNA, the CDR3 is TGTGCCAGCAGTTGGGATTCCGTCGGTGGCTACACCTTC. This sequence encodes CASSWDSVGGYTF.

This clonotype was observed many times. This CDR3 reads CASSFNYGYTF. CDR3 DNA: TGTGCCAGCAGTTTTAACTATGGCTACACCTTC. V gene TRBV6-6 combines with J gene TRBJ1-2, with D unresolved. The V end lost 4 bases, the J end lost 1 base, and 1 base lay between the germline ends. The CDR3 consists of 11 residues. Per the germline V gene, CDR1 is MNHNY and CDR2 is SVGAGI (reference sequence).

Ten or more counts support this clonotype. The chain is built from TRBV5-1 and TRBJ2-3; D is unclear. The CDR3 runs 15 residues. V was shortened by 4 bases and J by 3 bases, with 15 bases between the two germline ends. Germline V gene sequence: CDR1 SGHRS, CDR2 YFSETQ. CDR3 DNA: TGCGCCAGCAGCCCTCCCTGGTTACGGACAGATACGCAGTATTTT. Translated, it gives CASSPPWLRTDTQYF.

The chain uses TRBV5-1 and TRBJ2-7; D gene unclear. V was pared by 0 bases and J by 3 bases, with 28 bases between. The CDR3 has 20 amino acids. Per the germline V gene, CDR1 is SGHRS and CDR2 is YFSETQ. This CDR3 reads CASSLAADVGIDRAFYEQYF. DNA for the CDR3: TGCGCCAGCAGCTTGGCCGCGGACGTTGGTATTGACCGAGCCTTCTACGAGCAGTACTTC.

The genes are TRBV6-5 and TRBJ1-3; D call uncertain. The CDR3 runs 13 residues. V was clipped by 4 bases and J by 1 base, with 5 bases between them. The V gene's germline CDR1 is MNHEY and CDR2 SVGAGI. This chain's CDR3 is CASSWTSGNTIYF. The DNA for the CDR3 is TGTGCCAGCAGTTGGACTTCTGGAAACACCATATATTTT.